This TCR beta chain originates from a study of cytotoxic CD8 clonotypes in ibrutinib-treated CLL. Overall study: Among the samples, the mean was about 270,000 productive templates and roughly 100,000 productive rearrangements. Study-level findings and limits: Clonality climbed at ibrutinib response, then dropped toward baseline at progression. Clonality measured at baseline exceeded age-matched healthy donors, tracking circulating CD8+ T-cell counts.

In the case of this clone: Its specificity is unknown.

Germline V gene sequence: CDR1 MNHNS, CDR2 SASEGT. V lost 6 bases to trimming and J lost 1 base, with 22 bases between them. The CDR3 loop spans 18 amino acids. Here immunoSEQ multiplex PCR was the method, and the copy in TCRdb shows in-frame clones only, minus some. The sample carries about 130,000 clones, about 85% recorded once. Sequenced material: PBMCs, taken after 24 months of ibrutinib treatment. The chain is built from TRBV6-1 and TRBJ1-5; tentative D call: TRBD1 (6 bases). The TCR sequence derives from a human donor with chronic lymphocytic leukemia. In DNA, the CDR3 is TGTGCCAGCAGCGAACTGGGGGGGCCCGGGAGGAGCAATCAGCCCCAGCATTTT. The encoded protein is CASSELGGPGRSNQPQHF.